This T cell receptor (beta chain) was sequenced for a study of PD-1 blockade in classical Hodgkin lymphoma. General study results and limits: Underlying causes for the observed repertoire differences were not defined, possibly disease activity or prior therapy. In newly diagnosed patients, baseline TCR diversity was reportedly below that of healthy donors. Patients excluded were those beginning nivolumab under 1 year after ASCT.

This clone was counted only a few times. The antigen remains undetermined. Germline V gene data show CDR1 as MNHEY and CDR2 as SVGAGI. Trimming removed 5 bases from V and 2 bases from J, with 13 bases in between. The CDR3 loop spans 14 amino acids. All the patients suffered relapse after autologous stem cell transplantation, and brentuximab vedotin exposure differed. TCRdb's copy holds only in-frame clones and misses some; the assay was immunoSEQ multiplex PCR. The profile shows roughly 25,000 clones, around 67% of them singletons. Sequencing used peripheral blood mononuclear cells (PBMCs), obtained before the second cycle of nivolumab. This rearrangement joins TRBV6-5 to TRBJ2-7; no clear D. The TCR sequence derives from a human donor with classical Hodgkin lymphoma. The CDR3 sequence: CASSHNSSPYEQYF. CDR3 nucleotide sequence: TGTGCCAGCAGTCATAACAGCTCCCCCTACGAGCAGTACTTC.